This T cell receptor beta chain emerged from a study of cytomegalovirus exposure and HLA in healthy donors. Regarding the study as a whole: Prior analysis indicated that the majority of TCR beta V segments exhibited productivity approximately 90% or approximately 30% of the time. The Asian-associated ancestry cluster reportedly had fewer N-insertions than the approximately 610-donor mean in a later analysis. Analyzed later, most CMV-associated TCR beta chains appeared HLA-restricted.

Primers included in the PCR were 60 Vbeta and 13 Jbeta primers. Some clones are missing from TCRdb's copy, which holds only in-frame ones; the method was immunoSEQ multiplex PCR. The sample consists of 150,000 to 180,000 clones, 65% to 85% of them appearing once. Germline CDR1 reads SGHDT; CDR2 reads YYEEEE. The CDR3 is 12 residues long. A remark on this clone: Its target is unknown. A junction end diverges from the germline sequence, so it may reflect a read error. Other DNA sequences in this specimen translate into the identical CDR3.

This sequence joins TRBV5-6 and TRBJ1-1, with D hard to call. The source material was PBMCs. This clonotype was sampled from a man aged 18 to 30 in good health and CMV-seronegative. This CDR3 is CASSLGDTEAFF. In DNA form, the CDR3 reads TGTGCCAGCAGCCTGGGAGACACTGAAGCTTTTTTT. Variable domain in full (rest from reference TRBV5-6 and TRBJ1-1): DAGVTQSPTHLIKTRGQQVTLRCSPKSGHDTVSWYQQALGQGPQFIFQYYEEEERQRGNFPDRFSGHQFPNYSSELNVNALLLGDSALYLCASSLGDTEAFFGQGTRLTVV.